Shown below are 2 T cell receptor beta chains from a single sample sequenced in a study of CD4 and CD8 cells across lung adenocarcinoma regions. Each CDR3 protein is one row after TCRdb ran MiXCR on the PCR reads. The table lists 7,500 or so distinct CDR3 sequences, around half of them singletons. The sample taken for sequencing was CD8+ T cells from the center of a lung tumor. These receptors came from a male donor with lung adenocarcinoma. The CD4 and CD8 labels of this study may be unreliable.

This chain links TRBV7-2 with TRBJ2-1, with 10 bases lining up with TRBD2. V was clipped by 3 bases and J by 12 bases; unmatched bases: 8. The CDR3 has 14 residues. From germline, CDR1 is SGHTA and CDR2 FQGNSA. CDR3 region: CASSFFIAGGRQFF. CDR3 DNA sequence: TGTGCCAGCAGCTTTTTCATAGCGGGAGGTCGGCAGTTCTTC.

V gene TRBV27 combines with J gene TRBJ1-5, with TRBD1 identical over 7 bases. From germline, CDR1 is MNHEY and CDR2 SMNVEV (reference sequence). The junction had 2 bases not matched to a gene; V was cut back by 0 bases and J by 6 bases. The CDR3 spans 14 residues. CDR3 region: CASSLSHRGQPQHF. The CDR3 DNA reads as TGTGCCAGCAGTTTATCCCACAGGGGTCAGCCCCAGCATTTT.